This T cell receptor beta chain originates from a study of beta chain features in type 1 diabetes. Overall study context: Patients were similar to healthy donors in age and gender (as well as in cell yields).

A CD45RO/CCR7/CD25/CD127/CD95/CD27 panel sorted naive, central memory, regulatory and stem cell-like memory CD4+ cells. Reverse transcribing all isolated RNA meant expressed TCRB transcripts were sequenced. Sequencing was performed with immunoSEQ multiplex PCR; in TCRdb, only in-frame clones are kept and a portion is missing. The sample lists roughly 340,000 clones; about 14% were seen once. This clone was observed a few times. Its antigen is as yet unknown. Notes on the study in general: Moderate but significant shortening of TCRB CDR3s was recorded in all four CD4+ subsets from Type 1 diabetes patients. For TCRB rearrangement, an influence of HLA type remained unresolved here. At VDJ recombination sites, type 1 diabetes patients had fewer insertions and more deleted nucleotides.

V shed 2 bases and J shed 1 base, with 13 bases lying between them. The germline gives CDR1 SGHTA, CDR2 FQGTGA. This CDR3 region has 16 residues. This chain links TRBV7-3 with TRBJ2-3, with D uncertain. The TCR comes from a woman aged 18-29 years with type 1 diabetes. Sequencing was carried out using naive CD4+ T cells from blood. CDR3 amino acids: CASSLFQMAGTDTQYF. The CDR3 region has the DNA TGTGCCAGCAGCTTATTTCAGATGGCAGGCACAGATACGCAGTATTTT.